Shown below are 2 T cell receptor beta chains from a single sample sequenced in a study of blood T cell repertoires in COVID-19. Some clones are missing from TCRdb's copy, which holds only in-frame ones; the method was immunoSEQ multiplex PCR. The sample holds approximately 200,000 clones, about nine tenths seen once. What was sequenced was peripheral blood. Receptors originate from a man in his forties or fifties with acute or convalescent COVID-19.

The gene calls are TRBV2 and TRBJ1-2, with D possibly matching TRBD1 (5 bases). This CDR3 comprises 14 residues. Between the trimmed V and J ends, which lost 7 bases and 4 bases, there was a span of 16 bases. Germline-derived CDR1 and CDR2 are SNHLY and FYNNEI. CDR3 region: CASKGNRNLYGYTF. For the CDR3, the DNA is TGTGCCAGCAAAGGTAACAGGAATCTCTATGGCTACACCTTC.

This clone was seen only once. The V gene is TRBV14, the J gene TRBJ1-5; 11 nucleotides line up with TRBD1. The CDR3 covers 19 residues. Unmatched junction bases numbered 10, after V lost 0 bases and J lost 3 bases. In germline, CDR1 is SGHDN, CDR2 FVKESK. The CDR3: CASSQDLEGQGVLNQPQHF. The CDR3 DNA reads as TGTGCCAGCAGCCAAGATTTGGAGGGACAGGGGGTCCTCAATCAGCCCCAGCATTTT.